This T cell receptor beta chain was recorded in a study of OX40 agonist ivuxolimab in advanced cancers. On the study more broadly: About 44% of patients had received prior checkpoint inhibitor therapy. General observations from the study: The investigators did not determine what antigen specificity the expanded peripheral T cells had. Low normalized T-cell clonal expansion was also seen in some nonresponders.

Germline-derived CDR1 and CDR2 are SGHVS and FNYEAQ. V dropped 5 bases and J dropped 0; count of bases not matched to a gene: 3. The CDR3 runs to 15 residues. Concerning this clone: Its cognate antigen is unknown.

Measured with immunoSEQ multiplex PCR; TCRdb has only the in-frame clones, and not every one. The table includes approximately 50,000 clones, 85% to 90% detected once. The TCR originated in an adult with an advanced solid tumor such as melanoma, head and neck, liver or kidney cancer. This material consisted of CD4+ or CD8+ T cells sorted from blood, taken in a trial of the OX40 agonist ivuxolimab. The chain combines TRBV7-6 with TRBJ2-2; 7 bases fit TRBD2. The CDR3 region has the DNA TGTGCCAGCAGCGTTAGCGGGTCGAACACCGGGGAGCTGTTTTTT. It codes for CASSVSGSNTGELFF. Full variable domain (rest looked up from reference TRBV7-6 and TRBJ2-2): GAGVSQSPRYKVTKRGQDVALRCDPISGHVSLYWYRQALGQGPEFLTYFNYEAQQDKSGLPNDRFSAERPEGSISTLTIQRTEQRDSAMYRCASSVSGSNTGELFFGEGSRLTVL.